The 27 T cell receptor beta chains presented below share a single source sample, sequenced in a study of CD8 T cells in Susac syndrome. With random hexamers, roughly 0.45 to 1 ug RNA was reverse transcribed. MiXCR, applied by TCRdb to the immunoSEQ multiplex PCR reads, yields one record per CDR3 protein. The repertoire holds about 120,000 distinct CDR3 sequences, with 94% as singletons. Material for sequencing was CD4+ T cells from PBMCs. The receptors derive from a human donor in good health.

The CDR3 sequence: CAISESRGTSGQETQYF. CDR3 DNA sequence: TGTGCCATCAGTGAGTCGAGGGGGACTAGCGGACAAGAGACCCAGTACTTC. The chain has TRBV10-3 and TRBJ2-5; 11 bases are a match to TRBD2. This CDR3 spans 17 amino acids. V gave up 0 bases and J gave up 2 bases; unmatched junction bases: 5. Per germline, CDR1 ENHRY and CDR2 SYGVKD.

In its sample, this clonotype was seen once. V usage is TRBV6-2 or TRBV6-3 and J usage is TRBJ2-2, with TRBD2 matching 8 bases. The CDR3 has 16 amino acids. From germline, CDR1 is MNHEY and CDR2 SVGEGT. The V and J ends lost 6 bases and 0 bases, in that order; junction bases with no gene match: 6. CDR3 protein: CASRPTSDTNTGELFF. The CDR3 coding sequence is TGTGCCAGCAGACCGACTAGCGATACGAACACCGGGGAGCTGTTTTTT.

This chain connects TRBV5-1 to TRBJ2-2; 7 bases align to TRBD1. The CDR3 covers 16 residues. Germline trimming cut 4 bases from V and 0 bases from J; bases unmatched to any gene: 6. Germline CDR1 is SGHRS and CDR2 is YFSETQ. Here the CDR3 DNA reads TGCGCCAGCAGCCCGGGACAGCACTCGAACACCGGGGAGCTGTTTTTT. The encoded protein is CASSPGQHSNTGELFF.

The gene calls are TRBV9 and TRBJ2-2; 7 bases fit TRBD1. With V trimmed by 2 bases and J by 4 bases, 5 bases remained unmatched. CDR1 is SGDLS and CDR2 is YYNGEE in the germline V gene. This CDR3 has 15 amino acids. Here the CDR3 reads CASSVSGTVTGELFF. For the CDR3, the DNA is TGTGCCAGCAGCGTTTCCGGGACAGTCACCGGGGAGCTGTTTTTT. Full variable domain (rest looked up from reference TRBV9 and TRBJ2-2): DSGVTQTPKHLITATGQRVTLRCSPRSGDLSVYWYQQSLDQGLQFLIQYYNGEERAKGNILERFSAQQFPDLHSELNLSSLELGDSALYFCASSVSGTVTGELFFGEGSRLTVL.

V and J are TRBV29-1 and TRBJ2-1; 7 nucleotides line up with TRBD1. The CDR3 length is 16 residues. CDR1 is SQVTM and CDR2 is ANQGSEA in the germline V gene. V lost 2 bases, J lost 8 bases, and 15 bases stayed unmatched. CDR3 in DNA: TGCAGCGTTGAAAGGGGTAACAGGGGTGGTTTTGATGAGCAGTTCTTC. As protein: CSVERGNRGGFDEQFF.

In DNA, the CDR3 is TGCGCCAGCAGCCAAGATTCAAGGGCTGAAGCTTTCTTT. It translates to CASSQDSRAEAFF. The chain uses TRBV4-1 and TRBJ1-1; unclear D gene. Trimming took off 0 bases at V and 6 bases at J, with 8 bases between the two ends. The germline V gene has CDR1 MGHRA and CDR2 YSYEKL. The CDR3 is made up of 13 amino acids.

The rearrangement joins TRBV6-5 to TRBJ1-2, with TRBD1 matching 8 bases. Germline CDR1 MNHEY, CDR2 SVGAGI. After removal of 0 bases from V and 3 bases from J, the junction contained 3 bases not matched to a gene. CDR3 length: 15 amino acids. As DNA, the CDR3 is TGTGCCAGCAGTTACTCTACAGGGGGGGACTATGGCTACACCTTC. Amino acid sequence: CASSYSTGGDYGYTF.

The J gene is TRBJ1-1, the V gene TRBV28; D remains ambiguous. From germline, CDR1 is MDHEN and CDR2 SYDVKM. Trimming left V 6 bases short and J 2 bases short, with 10 bases between. This CDR3 is built from 13 residues. The CDR3 spells CASRTRDNTEAFF. The CDR3 DNA is TGTGCCAGCAGGACAAGGGATAACACTGAAGCTTTCTTT.

V and J are TRBV4-2 and TRBJ2-5; 10 bases match TRBD2. The length of the CDR3 is 18 residues. Germline CDR1 reads LGHNA; CDR2 reads YNFKEQ. The V and J ends lost 0 bases and 2 bases, in that order; junction bases with no gene match: 9. CDR3 coding DNA: TGTGCCAGCAGCCAAGATAGTCTAGCGGGAGTTGGGCAAGAGACCCAGTACTTC. It encodes CASSQDSLAGVGQETQYF.

The gene calls are TRBV7-9 and TRBJ2-7, with D tentatively TRBD1 (5 bases). The CDR3 is 14 residues long. V lost 1 base, J lost 2 bases, and 9 bases lay in between. Germline V gene lookup returns CDR1 SEHNR and CDR2 FQNEAQ (reference sequence). DNA for the CDR3: TGTGCCAGCAGCTTAGGACAGCCCGCCTACGAGCAGTACTTC. It yields the protein CASSLGQPAYEQYF. Filled out from reference TRBV7-9 and TRBJ2-7, the complete variable domain reads DTGVSQNPRHKITKRGQNVTFRCDPISEHNRLYWYRQTLGQGPEFLTYFQNEAQLEKSRLLSDRFSAERPKGSFSTLEIQRTEQGDSAMYLCASSLGQPAYEQYFGPGTRLTVT.

This sequence joins TRBV4-3 and TRBJ2-5, with 7 positions matching TRBD2. The length of the CDR3 is 16 residues. Germline lookup yields CDR1 LGHNA and CDR2 YSLEER. The V and J ends lost 1 base and 2 bases, in that order; junction bases with no gene match: 7. DNA of the CDR3: TGCGCCAGCAGCCAAGGTCCAGCGGGAAATCAAGAGACCCAGTACTTC. Protein sequence: CASSQGPAGNQETQYF.

V gene TRBV28 combines with J gene TRBJ1-2, with D maybe TRBD1 (5 bases). CDR3 size: 14 residues. Germline-derived CDR1 and CDR2 are MDHEN and SYDVKM. Between the trimmed V and J ends, which lost 4 bases and 7 bases, there was a span of 16 bases. The DNA for the CDR3 is TGTGCCAGCAGTTCCCTGACGGGGGTGAGTGGCTACACCTTC. Its protein is CASSSLTGVSGYTF.

The chain is built from TRBV12-3 or TRBV12-4 and TRBJ2-1, with TRBD2 matching 12 bases. The trim removed 2 bases at V and 7 bases at J, leaving 3 bases unmatched. The CDR3 is 15 residues long. CDR3 sequence: CASSLRLAGVNEQFF. CDR3 in DNA: TGTGCCAGCAGTTTACGACTAGCGGGAGTTAATGAGCAGTTCTTC.

V gene TRBV12-3 or TRBV12-4 combines with J gene TRBJ2-7; perhaps TRBD2 as D (5 bases). The CDR3 sequence is 14 residues long. V lost 0 bases to trimming and J lost 2 bases, with 8 bases between them. DNA for the CDR3: TGTGCCAGCAGTTTAGCCGAGGGCCCCTACGAGCAGTACTTC. As protein: CASSLAEGPYEQYF.

This clonotype has just one count. The rearrangement links TRBV5-1 to TRBJ1-1; no clear D. The CDR3 sequence is 14 residues long. V was trimmed by 7 bases and J by 1 base, leaving 14 bases between them. Germline lookup yields CDR1 SGHRS and CDR2 YFSETQ. The CDR3 loop is CASCCWTPNTEAFF. The CDR3 coding sequence is TGCGCCAGCTGCTGTTGGACTCCGAACACTGAAGCTTTCTTT.

The gene calls are TRBV7-2 and TRBJ2-7; 9 bases align to TRBD2. V dropped 6 bases and J dropped 2; count of bases not matched to a gene: 8. The germline CDR1 and CDR2 sequences are SGHTA and FQGNSA. The CDR3 loop spans 15 amino acids. The CDR3 spells CASSPWAGGPYEQYF. In nucleotides, the CDR3 is TGTGCCAGCAGTCCATGGGCGGGAGGGCCCTACGAGCAGTACTTC.

The V and J genes are TRBV7-2 and TRBJ2-4; D perhaps matches TRBD2 (6 bases). Germline V lookup: CDR1 SGHTA, CDR2 FQGNSA. The CDR3 is made up of 13 amino acids. The V end lost 3 bases, the J end lost 6 bases, and 9 bases lay between the germline ends. The CDR3 nucleotides read TGTGCCAGCAGCTTTCCAGCGGGAAACATTCAGTACTTC. Translation gives CASSFPAGNIQYF.

The chain has TRBV12-3 or TRBV12-4 and TRBJ2-7; TRBD2 matches 16 bases. The ends lost 6 bases at V and 6 bases at J; junction bases unmatched: 14. CDR3 length: 18 residues. The CDR3 DNA reads as TGTGCCAGCAGGAGGGTCCCTGGGACTAGCGGGAGGGCCTCCGAGCAGTACTTC. Its protein is CASRRVPGTSGRASEQYF.

V is TRBV5-4 and J is TRBJ2-7; 7 bases line up with TRBD1. The V segment lost 0 bases and the J segment 2 bases; nucleotides outside the gene matches: 2. From germline, CDR1 is SGHNT and CDR2 YYREEE (reference sequence). The CDR3 length is 14 residues. CDR3 amino acids: CASSLVGQTYEQYF. The CDR3 DNA reads as TGTGCCAGCAGCTTGGTGGGACAGACCTACGAGCAGTACTTC.

This clonotype turned up a few times. The V gene is TRBV7-9, the J gene TRBJ2-7, with TRBD1 matching 10 bases. V trimming: 3 bases; J trimming: 1 base; junction bases outside the gene matches: 0. The CDR3 has 14 residues. Germline-derived CDR1 and CDR2 are SEHNR and FQNEAQ (reference sequence). The chain's CDR3 is CASSLDRGSYEQYF. DNA for the CDR3: TGTGCCAGCAGCTTGGACAGGGGGTCCTACGAGCAGTACTTC.

The chain has TRBV7-9 and TRBJ2-1; 10 nucleotides align to TRBD2. Germline CDR1 and CDR2: SEHNR and FQNEAQ (reference sequence). The CDR3 has 16 amino acids. Trimming cost V 5 bases and J 5 bases; bases outside gene matches: 9. This CDR3 reads CASSARRAGGDNEQFF. In nucleotides, the CDR3 is TGTGCCAGCAGCGCCCGGAGAGCGGGAGGGGACAATGAGCAGTTCTTC.

In this sample, this clonotype turned up once. The rearrangement joins TRBV20-1 to TRBJ2-5; D call uncertain. V lost 5 bases and J lost 3, with 10 bases in between. CDR1 and CDR2 from the germline V gene are DFQATT and SNEGSKA (reference sequence). This CDR3 spans 12 amino acids. The CDR3 region is CSALSREETQYF. The CDR3 DNA is TGCAGTGCTCTAAGCCGAGAAGAGACCCAGTACTTC.

The chain joins TRBV27 to TRBJ2-6; D uncertain. With 6 bases removed from V and 0 bases from J, the gap between germline ends came to 6 bases. The CDR3 sequence is 14 residues long. In germline, CDR1 is MNHEY, CDR2 SMNVEV (reference sequence). The CDR3 loop reads CASRTYSGANVLTF. Written as DNA, the CDR3 is TGTGCCAGCAGGACGTACTCTGGGGCCAACGTCCTGACTTTC.

This sequence joins TRBV2 and TRBJ1-1; no reliable D call. From germline, CDR1 is SNHLY and CDR2 FYNNEI. Trimming left V 9 bases short and J 1 base short, with 12 bases between. This CDR3 is built from 13 residues. The CDR3, as DNA: TGTGCCAGTTCCACGCTACGGAACACTGAAGCTTTCTTT. Translating it yields CASSTLRNTEAFF.

The V gene is TRBV12-3 or TRBV12-4, the J gene TRBJ2-7; possibly TRBD1 for D (5 bases). V gave up 5 bases and J gave up 7 bases, with 21 bases separating them. The CDR3 totals 15 residues. The CDR3 DNA reads TGTGCCAGCAGTCCAACAGGCCTAAATCTTTTTGAGCAGTACTTC. As protein: CASSPTGLNLFEQYF.

This clonotype was seen a single time. The chain couples TRBV5-5 to TRBJ2-1; tentatively, D is TRBD2 (5 bases). Deletions cut 4 bases from V and 4 bases from J, with 15 bases between. The CDR3 length is 15 residues. The germline CDR1 and CDR2 sequences are SGHKS and YYEKEE (reference sequence). The DNA for the CDR3 is TGTGCCAGCAGCCCGATCCTCGGCGGGTACAATGAGCAGTTCTTC. It codes for CASSPILGGYNEQFF.

This chain joins TRBV12-5 and TRBJ2-7; 8 positions agree with TRBD1. The CDR3 extends over 17 amino acids. The germline V gene has CDR1 LGHNT and CDR2 FRNRAP. Trimming at V came to 4 bases and at J to 1 base, leaving 12 bases not matched to a gene. The CDR3 coding sequence is TGTGCTAGTGGTTCTCTCCCTTCCGGGACAGGATCCTACGAGCAGTACTTC. It is translated as CASGSLPSGTGSYEQYF.